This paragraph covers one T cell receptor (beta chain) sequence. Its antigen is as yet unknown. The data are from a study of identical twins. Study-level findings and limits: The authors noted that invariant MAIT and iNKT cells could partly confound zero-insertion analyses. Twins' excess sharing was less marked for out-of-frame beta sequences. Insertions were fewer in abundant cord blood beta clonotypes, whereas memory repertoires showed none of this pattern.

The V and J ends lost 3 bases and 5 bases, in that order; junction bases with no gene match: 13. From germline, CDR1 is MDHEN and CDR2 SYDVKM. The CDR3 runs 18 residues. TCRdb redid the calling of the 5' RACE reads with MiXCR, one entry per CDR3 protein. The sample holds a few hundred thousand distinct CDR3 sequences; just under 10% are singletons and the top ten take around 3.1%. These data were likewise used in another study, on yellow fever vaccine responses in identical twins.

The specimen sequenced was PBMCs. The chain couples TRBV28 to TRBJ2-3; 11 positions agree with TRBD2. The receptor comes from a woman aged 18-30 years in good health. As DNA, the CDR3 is TGTGCCAGCAGTTTCCCCCGGGGTAGCGGGGGGGAGAGAGATACGCAGTATTTT. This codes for CASSFPRGSGGERDTQYF.